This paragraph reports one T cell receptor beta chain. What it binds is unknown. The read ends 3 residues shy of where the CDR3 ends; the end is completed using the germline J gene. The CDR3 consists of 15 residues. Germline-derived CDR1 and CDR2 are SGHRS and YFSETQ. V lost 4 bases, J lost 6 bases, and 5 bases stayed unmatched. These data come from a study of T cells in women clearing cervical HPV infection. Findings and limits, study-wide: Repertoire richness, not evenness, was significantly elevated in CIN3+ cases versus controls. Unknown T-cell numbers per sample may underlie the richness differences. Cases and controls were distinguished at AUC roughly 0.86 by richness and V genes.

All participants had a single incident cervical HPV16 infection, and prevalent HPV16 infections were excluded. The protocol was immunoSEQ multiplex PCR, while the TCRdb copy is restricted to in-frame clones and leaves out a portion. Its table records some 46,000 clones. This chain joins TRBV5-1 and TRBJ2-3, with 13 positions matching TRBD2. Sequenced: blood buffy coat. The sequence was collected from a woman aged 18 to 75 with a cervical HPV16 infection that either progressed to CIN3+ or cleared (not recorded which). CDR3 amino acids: CASSGLAGDGDTQYF. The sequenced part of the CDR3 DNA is TGCGCCAGCAGCGGACTAGCGGGGGACGGGGATACG.